Below are 26 T cell receptor beta chains sequenced from a single sample in a study of T cells after yellow fever vaccination (dated by TCRdb to about 2019). What this sample's treatment or condition label stands for: live attenuated yellow fever vaccine strain. Library preparation was by 5' RACE. Sequencer: Illumina HiSeq 2500. TCRdb itself trimmed the public reads at Q25 with fastp, ran MiXCR and retained productive beta chains. Each entry merges the rows of one CDR3 protein and shows their most common DNA and genes. Recorded for this sample are roughly 340,000 distinct CDR3 sequences; 8.7% of them occurred a single time. The ten largest make up under 20% of the sample. The sequencing used PBMCs, collected on the day of the first yellow fever vaccination. These receptors came from a man younger than 35 who received the YFV17D yellow fever vaccine.

This clonotype has more than one count but fewer than ten. Germline is not matched at one junction end, which may reflect a read error. This chain uses TRBV6-1 with TRBJ2-3, with TRBD2 matching over 12 bases. Per the germline V gene, CDR1 is MNHNS and CDR2 is SASEGT. The CDR3 length is 14 residues. CDR3 sequence reads: CASTRTSGADTQYF. The DNA for the CDR3 is TGTGCCAGCACCCGGACTAGCGGGGCAGATACTCAGTATTTT.

This clonotype was detected ten times or more. CDR3 coding DNA: TGTGCCAGCAGTACCGTTGGTGCGGGGGGCGAGCAGTACTTC. This gives the protein CASSTVGAGGEQYF. V gene TRBV7-2 combines with J gene TRBJ2-7, with TRBD2 matching over 8 bases. The CDR3 has 14 amino acids. J lost 6 bases, V lost 6 bases, and 10 bases had no gene match. Germline V gene data show CDR1 as SGHTA and CDR2 as FQGNSA.

This clonotype was observed a few times. The chain uses TRBV20-1 and TRBJ1-1; 7 nucleotides line up with TRBD1. The CDR3 consists of 14 residues. V lost 6 bases, J lost 0 bases, and 7 bases stayed unmatched. Per germline, CDR1 DFQATT and CDR2 SNEGSKA (reference sequence). The DNA for the CDR3 is TGCAGTGCGAAAGACAGGGTCATGAACACTGAAGCTTTCTTT. Protein product: CSAKDRVMNTEAFF.

This rearrangement joins TRBV30 to TRBJ2-1; TRBD2 aligns across 9 bases. CDR3 length equals 15 residues. Germline-derived CDR1 and CDR2 are GTSNPN and SVGIG (reference sequence). V lost 1 base to trimming and J lost 7 bases; unmatched junction nucleotides: 8. CDR3 loop: CAWSGAGGGRNEQFF. Here the CDR3 DNA reads TGTGCCTGGAGTGGAGCGGGGGGCGGTAGGAATGAGCAGTTCTTC.

At least ten counts were recorded for this clonotype. The V gene is TRBV29-1, the J gene TRBJ2-3, with a tentative D call TRBD1 (6 bases). Germline loops: CDR1 SQVTM, CDR2 ANQGSEA. Trimming stripped 3 bases from V and 2 bases from J, with 15 bases between. The CDR3 runs to 15 residues. The chain's CDR3 is CSVENRDRNTDTQYF. The CDR3 DNA sequence: TGCAGCGTTGAGAACAGGGACCGAAACACAGATACGCAGTATTTT.

The table lists this clonotype with many counts. The chain is built from TRBV5-6 and TRBJ1-2; D gene unclear. The length of the CDR3 is 12 residues. Trimming took 0 bases from V and 7 from J, leaving 7 bases between them. The germline V gene has CDR1 SGHDT and CDR2 YYEEEE. The CDR3 DNA follows: TGTGCCAGCAGCTTGGAGTCGGGTGGCTACACCTTC. This gives the protein CASSLESGGYTF.

This clonotype was counted between two and nine times. This chain uses TRBV12-3 or TRBV12-4 with TRBJ2-7, with D tentatively TRBD2 (6 bases). The CDR3 extends over 14 amino acids. The V gene lost 5 bases and the J gene lost 4 bases, with 15 bases spanning the gap. CDR3 residues: CASSPRTEGYEQYF. In DNA form, the CDR3 reads TGTGCCAGCAGTCCCAGGACGGAGGGGTACGAGCAGTACTTC.

This clonotype was seen many times. V gene TRBV15 combines with J gene TRBJ1-2; 7 nucleotides match TRBD1. CDR1 is LNHNV and CDR2 is YYDKDF in the germline V gene (reference sequence). The CDR3 loop spans 16 amino acids. V trimming: 3 bases; J trimming: 4 bases; junction bases outside the gene matches: 11. In DNA, the CDR3 is TGTGCCACCAGCAGTAGAAGGCGCGGGACAGTCTATGGCTACACCTTC. As protein: CATSSRRRGTVYGYTF. The whole variable domain, filled in from reference TRBV15 and TRBJ1-2, reads DAMVIQNPRYQVTQFGKPVTLSCSQTLNHNVMYWYQQKSSQAPKLLFHYYDKDFNNEADTPDNFQSRRPNTSFCFLDIRSPGLGDTAMYLCATSSRRRGTVYGYTFGSGTRLTVV.

The chain links TRBV7-2 to TRBJ2-5; 7 nucleotides match TRBD2. After removal of 2 bases from V and 4 bases from J, the junction contained 4 bases not matched to a gene. Germline assignment: CDR1 SGHTA and CDR2 FQGNSA. The CDR3 spans 14 residues. The CDR3 nucleotides are TGTGCCAGCAGCTTAAGTGCGGGGGTAGAGACCCAGTACTTC. It is translated as CASSLSAGVETQYF.

This clonotype was detected ten times or more. The chain employs TRBV10-3 and TRBJ2-1; no clear D gene. The V gene lost 6 bases and the J gene lost 5 bases, with 14 bases spanning the gap. The CDR3 length is 14 residues. Germline CDR1 and CDR2: ENHRY and SYGVKD. This CDR3 reads CAIRNEQSNNEQFF. In DNA form, the CDR3 reads TGTGCCATCAGGAATGAACAGTCGAACAATGAGCAGTTCTTC.

The chain joins TRBV3-1 to TRBJ2-1; 7 bases are shared with TRBD2. The length of the CDR3 is 16 residues. From germline, CDR1 is LGHDT and CDR2 YNNKEL (reference sequence). After removal of 1 base from V and 4 bases from J, the junction contained 7 bases not matched to a gene. In DNA, the CDR3 is TGTGCCAGCAGCCAAGCCCCGGGGGGAATATACAATGAGCAGTTCTTC. Translation: CASSQAPGGIYNEQFF.

This clonotype has only one observation. The V gene is TRBV6-1, the J gene TRBJ2-7, with D perhaps TRBD2 (5 bases). V was shortened by 5 bases and J by 3 bases, with 20 bases between the two germline ends. CDR3 length equals 16 residues. Germline V gives CDR1 MNHNS, CDR2 SASEGT. This CDR3 is CASSPRRSGSYYEQYF. CDR3 nucleotide sequence: TGTGCCAGCAGTCCCAGGAGGAGCGGTTCTTACTACGAGCAGTACTTC.

This clonotype appeared a few times. The chain carries TRBV12-3 or TRBV12-4 and TRBJ2-1; D is uncertain. The CDR3 runs to 11 residues. V lost 8 bases to trimming and J lost 8 bases, with 10 bases between them. CDR3 sequence (DNA): TGTGCCAGCGGCCTCCTTTATGAGCAGTTCTTC. It translates to CASGLLYEQFF.

This clonotype was counted between two and nine times. This chain links TRBV5-1 with TRBJ1-2; D is possibly TRBD1 (5 bases). CDR3 length: 13 amino acids. Germline CDR1 reads SGHRS; CDR2 reads YFSETQ. Trimming stripped 2 bases from V and 8 bases from J, with 13 bases between. CDR3 in DNA: TGCGCCAGCAGCTTTGCAGGGATAGACGGCTACACCTTC. Translating it yields CASSFAGIDGYTF.

This clonotype occurred a few times. The chain joins TRBV2 to TRBJ1-1, with 7 bases aligning to TRBD1. The CDR3 runs to 14 residues. Germline loops: CDR1 SNHLY, CDR2 FYNNEI. V shed 7 bases and J 5 bases; nucleotides not matched to a gene: 10. CDR3 protein: CASNTEGAGTEAFF. The CDR3 DNA reads TGTGCCAGCAATACTGAGGGGGCAGGAACTGAAGCTTTCTTT.

This rearrangement joins TRBV27 to TRBJ2-7; 7 bases are a match to TRBD1. Germline V lookup: CDR1 MNHEY, CDR2 SMNVEV (reference sequence). The CDR3 has 14 residues. J gave up 0 bases and V 5 bases, and 4 bases lay outside the gene matches. This CDR3 is CASSARTGSYEQYF. In nucleotides, the CDR3 is TGTGCCAGCAGTGCCAGGACAGGCTCCTACGAGCAGTACTTC.

The gene calls are TRBV6-1 and TRBJ2-7; 11 bases agree with TRBD2. The J segment lost 6 bases and the V segment lost 6 bases, leaving 10 bases of the junction unmatched. The CDR3 spans 15 residues. Germline CDR1 MNHNS, CDR2 SASEGT. The CDR3 DNA follows: TGTGCCAGCAGCCACGGACTAGCGGGTTTGAGCGAGCAGTACTTC. The encoded protein is CASSHGLAGLSEQYF.

The chain employs TRBV11-2 and TRBJ2-6; D could derive from TRBD1 or TRBD2 (6 bases each). The CDR3 is made up of 18 amino acids. The V end was cut by 5 bases, the J end by 0 bases, with 17 bases between. In germline, CDR1 is SGHAT, CDR2 FQNNGV. This chain's CDR3 is CASSVKVGGYSGANVLTF. Written as DNA, the CDR3 is TGTGCCAGCAGCGTAAAGGTCGGGGGCTACTCTGGGGCCAACGTCCTGACTTTC.

The rearrangement uses TRBV5-5 and TRBJ2-7, with D maybe TRBD1 (5 bases). From germline, CDR1 is SGHKS and CDR2 YYEKEE (reference sequence). The length of the CDR3 is 14 residues. V was trimmed by 4 bases and J by 4 bases, leaving 15 bases between them. The CDR3 coding sequence is TGTGCCAGCAGCGGTCACAGGTATGGGTACGAGCAGTACTTC. Translating gives CASSGHRYGYEQYF.

This chain links TRBV7-9 with TRBJ2-7; a possible D gene is TRBD2 (6 bases). V dropped 1 base and J dropped 7 bases, with 8 bases sitting between them. This CDR3 has 12 residues. The germline CDR1 and CDR2 sequences are SEHNR and FQNEAQ (reference sequence). The CDR3 coding sequence is TGTGCCAGCAGCTTAGACGGGGGAGAGCAGTACGTC. Encoded protein: CASSLDGGEQYV.

This clonotype was observed at least ten times. V usage is TRBV12-3 or TRBV12-4 and J usage is TRBJ1-1, with D possibly TRBD1 on 5 matching bases. V lost 1 base, J lost 11 bases, and 14 bases lay in between. The CDR3 covers 13 residues. In DNA, the CDR3 is TGTGCCAGCAGTTTAGGGGGGGGATTGGAGGCTTTCTTT. Its protein is CASSLGGGLEAFF.

The chain recombines TRBV29-1 with TRBJ2-3; no clear D gene. This CDR3 has 11 residues. The germline V gene encodes CDR1 SQVTM and CDR2 ANQGSEA. V lost 7 bases, J lost 10 bases, and 15 bases lay in between. Here the CDR3 DNA reads TGCAGCGCCCGTAGCTCCCTCGCGCAGTATTTT. This sequence encodes CSARSSLAQYF.

This sequence joins TRBV28 and TRBJ1-2; 9 bases agree with TRBD1. Germline V CDR1 and CDR2: MDHEN, SYDVKM. The CDR3 contains 18 residues. V dropped 3 bases and J dropped 6; count of bases not matched to a gene: 17. In nucleotides, the CDR3 is TGTGCCAGCAGTTTGCTCCTCCCGGGGGGGACAGGGTTTCATGGCTACACCTTC. Translating gives CASSLLLPGGTGFHGYTF.

The V gene is TRBV10-3, the J gene TRBJ1-2, with 10 nucleotides matching TRBD1. The germline gives CDR1 ENHRY, CDR2 SYGVKD. This CDR3 comprises 16 residues. With 5 bases clipped from V and 4 bases from J, the junction kept 10 bases outside the gene matches. This CDR3 reads CAISKRVDRGPYGYTF. The DNA for the CDR3 is TGTGCCATCAGTAAGAGAGTTGACAGGGGGCCCTATGGCTACACCTTC.

This chain joins TRBV12-3 or TRBV12-4 and TRBJ2-1; perhaps D is TRBD1 or TRBD2 (6 bases each). V shed 10 bases and J shed 4 bases, with 17 bases lying between them. The CDR3 is made up of 14 amino acids. DNA for the CDR3: TGTGCCATATGTTCGGGGGCGGGATACAATGAGCAGTTCTTC. Amino acid sequence: CAICSGAGYNEQFF.

This clonotype was seen more than once but under ten times. The rearrangement uses TRBV5-1 and TRBJ2-6; no clear D gene. V lost 3 bases, J lost 0 bases, and 4 bases lay in between. This CDR3 contains 14 residues. Germline values: CDR1 SGHRS, CDR2 YFSETQ. The CDR3 here is CASSYDSGANVLTF. The CDR3 DNA reads as TGCGCCAGCAGCTATGACTCTGGGGCCAACGTCCTGACTTTC.